This TCR beta chain was sequenced for a study of CD8 T cells in ankylosing spondylitis. Overall study findings and caveats: What seemed typical of ankylosing spondylitis blood was a TCR beta motif built from 8 or 9 highly homologous variants. The clones that were linked to disease were reported to be significantly enriched in matched synovial fluid samples from ankylosing spondylitis patients. In reactive arthritis synovial fluid and blood, some motif variants had been reported before.

TCRdb called the 5' RACE reads again in MiXCR, with one record for every CDR3 protein. There are approximately 140,000 distinct CDR3 sequences in the sample; about 15% occur only once, and 30% to 35% lies in the top ten. Germline V gene data show CDR1 as SEHNR and CDR2 as FQNEAQ (reference sequence). The CDR3 runs to 14 residues. The V end lost 2 bases, the J end lost 0 bases, and 7 bases lay between the germline ends. This clonotype was found many times. The antigen is unknown. The rearrangement joins TRBV7-9 to TRBJ1-2; no firm D call. The sample consisted of blood, either unsorted or a sorted T cell fraction (not recorded which). The origin of this receptor is a male donor with ankylosing spondylitis. The chain's CDR3 is CASSLKSANYGYTF. The CDR3 nucleotides are TGTGCCAGCAGCTTAAAGTCAGCTAACTATGGCTACACCTTC.